These 24 T cell receptor beta chains came from one sample sequenced in a study of cytomegalovirus exposure and HLA in healthy donors. The PCR used 60 Vbeta and 13 Jbeta primers. Some clones are missing from TCRdb's copy, which holds only in-frame ones; the method was immunoSEQ multiplex PCR. The table has more than 150,000 clones, 65% to 80% seen once. Material for sequencing was PBMCs. Receptor source: a woman in her thirties in good health and CMV-seropositive.

The chain employs TRBV15 and TRBJ2-7, with TRBD2 as a possible D gene (6 bases). The CDR3 covers 13 residues. V lost 8 bases and J lost 0, with 11 bases in between. Germline CDR1 is LNHNV and CDR2 is YYDKDF (reference sequence). CDR3 amino acids: CATARGSSYEQYF. The CDR3 coding sequence is TGTGCCACCGCTCGGGGGAGCTCCTACGAGCAGTACTTC.

This clone showed up just a few times. The rearrangement joins TRBV19 to TRBJ1-2, with D tentatively TRBD1 (6 bases). This CDR3 comprises 13 residues. Trimming took off 5 bases at V and 2 bases at J, with 9 bases between the two ends. CDR1 and CDR2 (germline): LNHDA, SQIVND (reference sequence). CDR3 nucleotides: TGTGCCAGTAGTGTCGGGACAAACTATGGCTACACCTTC. The encoded protein is CASSVGTNYGYTF.

This clone has more than one count but fewer than ten. The chain has TRBV11-2 and TRBJ2-7; TRBD1 matches at 9 bases. The CDR3 covers 14 residues. In germline, CDR1 is SGHAT, CDR2 FQNNGV. Germline trimming cut 10 bases from V and 5 bases from J; bases unmatched to any gene: 12. CDR3 amino acids: CANFPRQGGDEQYF. The CDR3 bases are TGTGCCAACTTTCCCCGACAGGGGGGCGACGAGCAGTACTTC.

This clone showed up just once. The chain has TRBV28 and TRBJ1-6, with D possibly being TRBD1 (6 bases). CDR3 size: 15 residues. V was trimmed by 10 bases and J by 11 bases, leaving 24 bases between them. CDR1 and CDR2 (germline): MDHEN, SYDVKM. The CDR3 DNA reads as TGTGCCACCCACGATCCCCAGGGACACTTTACACCCCTCCACTTT. Protein: CATHDPQGHFTPLHF. The full variable domain, rest sourced from reference TRBV28 and TRBJ1-6, is DVKVTQSSRYLVKRTGEKVFLECVQDMDHENMFWYRQDPGLGLRLIYFSYDVKMKEKGDIPEGYSVSREKKERFSLILESASTNQTSMYLCATHDPQGHFTPLHFGNGTRLTVT.

This clone occurred once. V gene TRBV12-5 combines with J gene TRBJ1-5; no clear D. Germline assignment: CDR1 LGHNT and CDR2 FRNRAP. V was trimmed by 3 bases and J by 7 bases, leaving 19 bases between them. This CDR3 has 16 residues. The CDR3 protein is CASGLQPPGVRQPQHF. Here the CDR3 DNA reads TGTGCTAGTGGTTTACAACCCCCGGGAGTGAGACAGCCCCAGCATTTT.

The gene calls are TRBV5-1 and TRBJ2-5, with D possibly matching TRBD2 (5 bases). This CDR3 is built from 14 residues. V gave up 2 bases and J gave up 4 bases, with 12 bases separating them. From germline, CDR1 is SGHRS and CDR2 YFSETQ. Here the CDR3 reads CASSFVLAGETQYF. Here the CDR3 DNA reads TGCGCCAGCAGCTTTGTCCTAGCAGGAGAGACCCAGTACTTC.

This chain connects TRBV6-5 to TRBJ1-3; no reliable D call. The V and J ends lost 6 bases and 0 bases respectively, with 9 bases between them. The CDR3 has 14 residues. Germline CDR1 and CDR2: MNHEY and SVGAGI. CDR3 sequence reads: CASRRKASGNTIYF. CDR3 DNA sequence: TGTGCCAGCAGACGAAAAGCCTCTGGAAACACCATATATTTT.

The chain joins TRBV5-6 to TRBJ1-2; TRBD1 agrees at 8 bases. The J segment lost 8 bases and the V segment lost 2 bases, leaving 8 bases of the junction unmatched. This CDR3 region has 14 residues. CDR1 SGHDT and CDR2 YYEEEE come from the germline V gene. The CDR3 DNA reads TGTGCCAGCAGCTTCAGGGGGCTCGGGAGGGGCTACACCTTC. This sequence encodes CASSFRGLGRGYTF. Full variable domain (rest looked up from reference TRBV5-6 and TRBJ1-2): DAGVTQSPTHLIKTRGQQVTLRCSPKSGHDTVSWYQQALGQGPQFIFQYYEEEERQRGNFPDRFSGHQFPNYSSELNVNALLLGDSALYLCASSFRGLGRGYTFGSGTRLTVV.

The chain is built from TRBV2 and TRBJ2-1, with a tentative D call TRBD2 (5 bases). CDR1 and CDR2 (germline): SNHLY, FYNNEI. The V gene lost 8 bases and the J gene lost 4 bases, with 12 bases spanning the gap. There are 13 residues in the CDR3. The DNA of the CDR3 is TGTGCCAGCGCAACGAGGGTTTACAATGAGCAGTTCTTC. Its protein is CASATRVYNEQFF.

The rearrangement links TRBV28 to TRBJ2-1, with 10 bases fitting TRBD2. This CDR3 is built from 16 residues. V trimming: 6 bases; J trimming: 1 base; junction bases outside the gene matches: 6. Germline CDR1 and CDR2: MDHEN and SYDVKM. The CDR3 region is CASRSSTSGSYNEQFF. The DNA for the CDR3 is TGTGCCAGCAGGTCCTCGACTAGCGGGTCCTACAATGAGCAGTTCTTC.

A single count supports this clone. This sequence joins TRBV11-2 and TRBJ2-7; maybe TRBD1 (6 bases). This CDR3 region has 14 residues. V was trimmed by 5 bases and J by 7 bases, leaving 18 bases between them. CDR1 and CDR2 (germline): SGHAT, FQNNGV. CDR3 nucleotides: TGTGCCAGCAGCCCCCCCTGGACAGTATATGAGCAGTACTTC. Translated, it gives CASSPPWTVYEQYF.

This chain's CDR3 is CASSPFPGQEPNEKLFF. The DNA for the CDR3 is TGTGCCAGCAGCCCATTTCCCGGACAGGAGCCTAATGAAAAACTGTTTTTT. The gene calls are TRBV9 and TRBJ1-4, with 7 bases identical to TRBD1. After removal of 4 bases from V and 3 bases from J, the junction contained 12 bases not matched to a gene. CDR1 and CDR2 (germline): SGDLS, YYNGEE. The CDR3 covers 17 residues.

The chain combines TRBV5-5 with TRBJ2-1; D may be TRBD2 (5 bases). CDR1 is SGHKS, CDR2 YYEKEE, per germline (reference sequence). The V end lost 2 bases, the J end lost 7 bases, and 10 bases lay between the germline ends. The CDR3 is 13 amino acids. The CDR3 nucleotides are TGTGCCAGCAGCTTCGGACTTGGGAATGAGCAGTTCTTC. Encoded protein: CASSFGLGNEQFF. Using reference TRBV5-5 and TRBJ2-1 for the parts outside the CDR3, the full variable domain is DAGVTQSPTHLIKTRGQQVTLRCSPISGHKSVSWYQQVLGQGPQFIFQYYEKEERGRGNFPDRFSARQFPNYSSELNVNALLLGDSALYLCASSFGLGNEQFFGPGTRLTVL.

V gene TRBV20-1 combines with J gene TRBJ2-5, with D unclear. Looked up from germline, CDR1 is DFQATT and CDR2 is SNEGSKA (reference sequence). The CDR3 sequence is 10 residues long. V lost 3 bases and J lost 5, with 4 bases in between. The CDR3 spells CSARGETQYF. CDR3 DNA: TGCAGTGCTAGGGGCGAGACCCAGTACTTC.

The rearrangement joins TRBV7-9 to TRBJ2-3; D ambiguous. CDR3 length equals 18 residues. V shed 4 bases and J shed 1 base, with 21 bases lying between them. CDR1 is SEHNR, CDR2 FQNEAQ, per germline (reference sequence). CDR3 sequence reads: CASSSRPGMMVGTDTQYF. In nucleotides, the CDR3 is TGTGCCAGCAGCTCCCGCCCGGGTATGATGGTTGGCACAGATACGCAGTATTTT.

The V call is TRBV10-1, the J call TRBJ2-7; D perhaps matches TRBD2 (6 bases). The V gene's germline CDR1 is WNHNN and CDR2 SYGVQD (reference sequence). The V end was cut by 2 bases, the J end by 6 bases, with 14 bases between. CDR3 length equals 14 residues. CDR3 bases: TGCGCCAGCAGTGAGGCCTGGGCGGGGAGCGAGCAGTACTTC. Translating gives CASSEAWAGSEQYF.

The chain combines TRBV28 with TRBJ2-3; 7 positions match TRBD2. The CDR3 is 17 residues long. The germline V gene encodes CDR1 MDHEN and CDR2 SYDVKM. With 0 bases clipped from V and 0 bases from J, the junction kept 6 bases outside the gene matches. CDR3 loop: CASSLWGAGPSTDTQYF. In DNA form, the CDR3 reads TGTGCCAGCAGTTTATGGGGAGCGGGGCCTAGCACAGATACGCAGTATTTT. Using reference TRBV28 and TRBJ2-3 for the parts outside the CDR3, the full variable domain is DVKVTQSSRYLVKRTGEKVFLECVQDMDHENMFWYRQDPGLGLRLIYFSYDVKMKEKGDIPEGYSVSREKKERFSLILESASTNQTSMYLCASSLWGAGPSTDTQYFGPGTRLTVL.

The chain recombines TRBV5-6 with TRBJ2-5; 13 bases fit TRBD2. Germline CDR1 SGHDT, CDR2 YYEEEE. V was clipped by 4 bases and J by 4 bases; unmatched bases: 4. The CDR3 spans 15 residues. The CDR3 region has the DNA TGTGCCAGCAGCGGCGGACTAGCGGGGGTAGAGACCCAGTACTTC. As protein: CASSGGLAGVETQYF.

J is TRBJ2-4 and V is TRBV18; weak D call: TRBD2 (5 bases). The CDR3 has 23 amino acids. Trimming pared 2 bases from V and 0 bases from J, leaving 32 bases between. From germline, CDR1 is KGHSH and CDR2 LQKENI. The CDR3 DNA sequence: TGTGCCAGCTCACCAAGCGGCGCGGTCGATCCCAGCGGTTCCCGTCTAGCCAAAAACATTCAGTACTTC. Amino acid sequence: CASSPSGAVDPSGSRLAKNIQYF.

The rearrangement links TRBV6-5 to TRBJ1-5; TRBD1 might be the D (5 bases). Trimming left V 6 bases short and J 5 bases short, with 8 bases between. Germline CDR1 is MNHEY and CDR2 is SVGAGI. CDR3 length: 12 residues. For the CDR3, the DNA is TGTGCCAGCAGGGACAAGGATCAGCCCCAGCATTTT. Translation: CASRDKDQPQHF.

The rearrangement links TRBV6-5 to TRBJ2-2; no clear D. Trimming shortened V by 0 bases and J by 6 bases, and 8 bases separated the two germline ends. Germline V gene sequence: CDR1 MNHEY, CDR2 SVGAGI. The CDR3 spans 14 residues. The CDR3 DNA sequence: TGTGCCAGCAGTTACTCAGAGAGCTCCGGGGAGCTGTTTTTT. Protein product: CASSYSESSGELFF.

The J gene is TRBJ2-5, the V gene TRBV18; 7 bases match TRBD1. Germline V gives CDR1 KGHSH, CDR2 LQKENI. With 0 bases clipped from V and 1 base from J, the junction kept 2 bases outside the gene matches. This CDR3 is built from 15 residues. This chain's CDR3 is CASSPPGTAQETQYF. The CDR3 DNA is TGTGCCAGCTCACCACCTGGGACAGCCCAAGAGACCCAGTACTTC.

The chain employs TRBV11-2 and TRBJ1-2; D call uncertain. Trimming took 0 bases from V and 7 from J, leaving 12 bases between them. Germline V gives CDR1 SGHAT, CDR2 FQNNGV. The CDR3 length is 14 residues. CDR3 in DNA: TGTGCCAGCAGCTTAGAATTAGCCGCCCGTGGCTACACCTTC. Its protein is CASSLELAARGYTF.

This chain joins TRBV10-3 and TRBJ2-6; 10 positions match TRBD1. The length of the CDR3 is 17 residues. The junction had 1 base not matched to a gene; V was cut back by 2 bases and J by 0 bases. CDR1 is ENHRY, CDR2 SYGVKD, per germline. Here the CDR3 reads CAISEGQGVSGANVLTF. The CDR3 nucleotides are TGTGCCATCAGTGAGGGACAGGGGGTCTCTGGGGCCAACGTCCTGACTTTC.